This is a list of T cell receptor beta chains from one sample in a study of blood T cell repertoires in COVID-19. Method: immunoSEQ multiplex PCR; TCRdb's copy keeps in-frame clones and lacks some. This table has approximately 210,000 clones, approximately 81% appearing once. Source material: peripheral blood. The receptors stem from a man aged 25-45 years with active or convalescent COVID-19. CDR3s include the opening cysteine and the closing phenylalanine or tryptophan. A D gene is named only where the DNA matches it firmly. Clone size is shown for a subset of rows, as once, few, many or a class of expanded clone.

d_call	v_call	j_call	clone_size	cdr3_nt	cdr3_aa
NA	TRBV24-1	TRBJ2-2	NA	TGTGCCACGGGCAGGGGCCGCGGGGAGCTGTTTTTT	CATGRGRGELFF
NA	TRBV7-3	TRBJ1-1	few	TGTGCCAGCAGCTCCTTGGGGGCTATGAACACTGAAGCTTTCTTT	CASSSLGAMNTEAFF
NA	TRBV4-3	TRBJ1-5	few	TGCGCCAGCAGCCAAGATCTGTTTCAGCCCCAGCATTTT	CASSQDLFQPQHF
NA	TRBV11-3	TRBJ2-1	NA	TGTGCCAGCAGCTTAGATCTGAGTAGCAATGAGCAGTTCTTC	CASSLDLSSNEQFF
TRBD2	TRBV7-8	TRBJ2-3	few	TGTGCCAGCAGCTCGCCAGCGGGAGGGCGGACAGATACGCAGTATTTT	CASSSPAGGRTDTQYF
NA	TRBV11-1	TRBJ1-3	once	TGTGCCAGCAGCCTGTCTGGAAACACCATATATTTT	CASSLSGNTIYF
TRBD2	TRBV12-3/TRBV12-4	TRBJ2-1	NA	TGTGCCATCCGACTAGCGGGATGGGATGAGCAGTTCTTC	CAIRLAGWDEQFF
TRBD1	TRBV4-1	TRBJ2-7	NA	TGCGCCAGCAGCCAGGACAGGTCCTACGAGCAGTACTTC	CASSQDRSYEQYF
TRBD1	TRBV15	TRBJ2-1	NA	TGTGCCACCAGCAGAGTGGGACAGGGATACAATGAGCAGTTCTTC	CATSRVGQGYNEQFF
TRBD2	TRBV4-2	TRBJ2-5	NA	TGTGCCAGCAGCCAAGTCGGGGGGAGTGGGGAGACCCAGTACTTC	CASSQVGGSGETQYF
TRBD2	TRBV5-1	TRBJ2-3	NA	TGCGCCAGCAGCTTGGAGCCTAGCGGGACCACAGATACGCAGTATTTT	CASSLEPSGTTDTQYF
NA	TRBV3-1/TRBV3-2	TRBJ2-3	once	TGTGCCAGCAGCCGAGGGAATTGGCCAGATACGCAGTATTTT	CASSRGNWPDTQYF
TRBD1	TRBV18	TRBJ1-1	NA	TGTGCCAGCTCACCGAAGGGGGCTACTGAAGCTTTCTTT	CASSPKGATEAFF
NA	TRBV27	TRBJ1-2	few	TGTGCCAGCAGTTTAAGGGGGGCGGGGGACTATGGCTACACCTTC	CASSLRGAGDYGYTF
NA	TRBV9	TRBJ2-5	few	TGTGCCAGCAGCGTAGGGATACAGCCCGAGACCCAGTACTTC	CASSVGIQPETQYF
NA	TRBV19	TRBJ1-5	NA	TGTGCCAGTAGCGGGGATCGCAATCAGCCCCAGCATTTT	CASSGDRNQPQHF
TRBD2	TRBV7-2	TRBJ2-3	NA	TGTGCCAGCAGCTTAAGGCTAGCGGCCGGCACAGATACGCAGTATTTT	CASSLRLAAGTDTQYF
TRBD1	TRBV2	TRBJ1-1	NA	TGTGCCAGCAGTGGGACAGGGGGTACTGAAGCTTTCTTT	CASSGTGGTEAFF